These T cell receptor beta chains were read from a single sample in a study of blood T cell repertoires in COVID-19. The assay was immunoSEQ multiplex PCR, and TCRdb's table has in-frame clones only and misses some. The table lists roughly 220,000 clones, approximately 81% of them singletons. Sequences were obtained from peripheral blood. Every receptor here comes from a woman in her sixties who had recovered from COVID-19. CDR3s include the opening cysteine and the closing phenylalanine or tryptophan. The D gene is left open where the match is weak. Expanded clones get a size class; other rows say once, few or many, or leave the size out.

.	TRBV19	TRBJ1-2	.	CASTPRSYGYTF	TGTGCCAGTACCCCGAGGTCCTATGGCTACACCTTC
.	TRBV10-1	TRBJ2-1	TRBD2	CASTWTRNLFEQFF	TGCGCCAGCACTTGGACTAGAAATCTGTTCGAGCAGTTCTTC
.	TRBV9	TRBJ2-3	.	CASSQSAHSSTDTQYF	TGTGCCAGCAGCCAGTCCGCCCATTCTAGCACAGATACGCAGTATTTT
few	TRBV4-1	TRBJ1-1	.	CASSQPAGITEAFF	TGCGCCAGCAGCCAACCAGCAGGGATCACTGAAGCTTTCTTT
.	TRBV27	TRBJ2-1	TRBD2	CASSRTSGGYNEQFF	TGTGCCAGCAGCCGGACTAGCGGGGGTTACAATGAGCAGTTCTTC
.	TRBV6-2/TRBV6-3	TRBJ1-5	.	CASSARTAGNQPQHF	TGTGCCAGCAGTGCCAGGACAGCTGGCAATCAGCCCCAGCATTTT
.	TRBV19	TRBJ1-6	.	CASRERWSSYNSPLHF	TGTGCCAGTAGGGAAAGATGGAGCTCCTATAATTCACCCCTCCACTTT
.	TRBV4-1	TRBJ2-4	.	CASSQVLQGSKNIQYF	TGCGCCAGCAGCCAAGTTCTTCAGGGGAGCAAAAACATTCAGTACTTC
.	TRBV27	TRBJ2-2	.	CASSSWTTAGTGELFF	TGTGCCAGCAGTTCCTGGACTACCGCGGGCACCGGGGAGCTGTTTTTT
.	TRBV6-4	TRBJ2-3	TRBD2	CASSDSMRGTQYF	TGTGCCAGCAGTGACTCGATGCGGGGGACGCAGTATTTT
.	TRBV10-3	TRBJ2-2	.	CAISAQTNTGELFF	TGTGCCATCAGTGCCCAGACGAACACCGGGGAGCTGTTTTTT
.	TRBV6-2/TRBV6-3	TRBJ2-7	.	CASSSPNRWKSYEQYF	TGTGCCAGCAGTTCCCCGAACAGGTGGAAGTCCTACGAGCAGTACTTC
.	TRBV30	TRBJ2-2	.	CAWSVMAGNTGELFF	TGTGCCTGGAGTGTAATGGCAGGGAACACCGGGGAGCTGTTTTTT
.	TRBV6-1	TRBJ1-6	TRBD1	CASSGRGTGPNSPLHF	TGTGCCAGCAGTGGCCGAGGGACAGGACCCAATTCACCCCTCCACTTT
.	TRBV5-4	TRBJ2-5	TRBD2	CASSPSGRGQETQYF	TGTGCCAGCAGCCCGTCAGGGAGGGGTCAAGAGACCCAGTACTTC
.	TRBV5-6	TRBJ1-1	.	CASSWTSGTPGAFF	TGTGCCAGCAGCTGGACTTCCGGGACTCCTGGGGCTTTCTTT